Listed below are T cell receptor beta chains from one sample, sequenced in a study of blood T cell repertoires in COVID-19. Sequencing was performed with immunoSEQ multiplex PCR; in TCRdb, only in-frame clones are kept and a portion is missing. The repertoire consists of hundreds of thousands of clones, with around 88% occurring once and the leading ten covering approximately 2%. Sequenced input: peripheral blood. These receptors originate from a woman aged 25-40 years who had recovered from COVID-19. CDR3s include the opening cysteine and the closing phenylalanine or tryptophan. The D gene is left open where the match is weak.

.,TRBV6-5,CASTPTGKSYEQYF
.,TRBV2,CASSELSRRLRDQPQHF
TRBD1,TRBV9,CASSLTGGSEKLFF
TRBD2,TRBV12-5,CASGLVSGTEQFF
TRBD2,TRBV10-3,CAISEPQREGSYEQYF
TRBD1,TRBV3-1/TRBV3-2,CASRNDRGGNTEAFF
.,TRBV9,CASSVDPDGKTQYF
TRBD1,TRBV5-1,CASSSDGTEETQYF
.,TRBV6-2/TRBV6-3,CASSYGEATYNEQFF
.,TRBV4-2,CASSQDRGGYTF
TRBD1,TRBV6-4,CASSDRDRGLPFAEAFF
.,TRBV30,CAWRLRGTGNTIYF
TRBD2,TRBV27,CASSFSASGSSYEQYF
.,TRBV27,CASSSLQDTEAFF
TRBD2,TRBV6-5,CASSPSGGRAETQYF
TRBD2,TRBV18,CASSPGLAGSTDTQYF
TRBD2,TRBV11-1,CASSFEGGAETQYF
.,TRBV27,CASQLLGSYNEQFF
.,TRBV5-1,CASSLVTGGEELFF
.,TRBV28,CASARGPRLRGELFF
TRBD1,TRBV19,CASTERDRGSEKLFF
.,TRBV9,CASSVMARSNYGYTF
TRBD2,TRBV27,CASSIIAGAYEQYF
TRBD1,TRBV7-2,CASSLETGKGWNTIYF
TRBD2,TRBV9,CASSRAGGGPGELFF
TRBD1,TRBV18,CASSPYRGRIGELFF
.,TRBV4-1,CASSQGGLTYEQYF
TRBD1,TRBV7-2,CASSLEAGGRTGELFF
.,TRBV6-5,CASSYGGRAGGYTF
TRBD1,TRBV6-1,CASSEQGVQGGSDIQYF
.,TRBV5-1,CASSFVAGINSPLHF
TRBD2,TRBV28,CASSLPSRSSGNFNEQFF
TRBD1,TRBV27,CASNSWAGGGNEQYF
TRBD2,TRBV2,CASRLGLAGNTDTQYF
.,TRBV19,CASSIDIPGYGYTF
.,TRBV5-6,CASSHTGPWRTEAFF
.,TRBV7-2,CASSLGREQPQHF
TRBD1,TRBV4-1,CASSQLFGQGAGNEQFF
TRBD2,TRBV5-6,CASSFGASGGTGELFF
TRBD2,TRBV11-3,CASSFSGRGYNEQFF
.,TRBV19,CASRGGGNSGANVLTF